This T cell receptor beta chain emerged from a study of blood T cell repertoires in COVID-19. Study-wide background: Researchers got acute and convalescent COVID-19 samples from the United States, Italy and Spain. T cells, B-cell-depleted T cells, or PBMCs supplied cDNA or gDNA.

In the original workflow: Reference gene primer amplification gave nucleated cell count estimates. Assay: immunoSEQ multiplex PCR; the TCRdb copy retains only in-frame clones and omits some. That table is the source of V, J and clone size, and D and trimming were worked out from the DNA. The sample consists of about 330,000 clones, approximately 82% of them appearing once. The CDR3 is 15 residues long. Germline V CDR1 and CDR2: SGHRS, YFSETQ. V was shortened by 1 base and J by 1 base, with 9 bases between the two germline ends. The clonotype originates from a woman aged 50 to 60 with acute or convalescent COVID-19. The specimen was peripheral blood. The chain uses TRBV5-1 and TRBJ2-1; D possibly corresponds to TRBD2 (5 bases). Here the CDR3 DNA reads TGCGCCAGCAGCTTGATTAGCGAGTCCTACAATGAGCAGTTCTTC. This gives the protein CASSLISESYNEQFF.